The rows below give T cell receptor beta chains drawn from one sample of a study of shared clonotypes between healthy human individuals. TCRdb's copy holds only in-frame clones and misses some; the assay was immunoSEQ multiplex PCR. The data contain 1.6 million or so clones, 97% to 99% of them seen just once; the ten biggest clones take up approximately 0.38%. Sequenced: naive CD4+ T cells sorted from blood. Every receptor here comes from a man aged 25 to 40 in good health. Both conserved end residues are part of each CDR3. The order of the fields is clone size, J gene, D gene, V gene, CDR3 protein, CDR3 DNA. The D gene is left open where the match is weak. The size field is filled for only some rows; it gives once, few, many or a size class.

. TRBJ2-5 . TRBV11-2 CASRGPSAEFMTQYF TGTGCCAGCAGAGGTCCTTCCGCCGAGTTTATGACCCAGTACTTC
. TRBJ2-2 . TRBV6-5 CASSYSLANTGELFF TGTGCCAGCAGTTACTCGTTGGCGAACACCGGGGAGCTGTTTTTT
once TRBJ1-1 . TRBV5-4 CASSPRGGGAGATEAFF TGTGCCAGCAGCCCCCGCGGGGGGGGCGCGGGAGCCACTGAAGCTTTCTTT
. TRBJ2-1 TRBD2 TRBV18 CASSPSTSGSVYEQFF TGTGCCAGCTCACCATCGACTAGCGGGAGCGTCTATGAGCAGTTCTTC
. TRBJ2-3 . TRBV5-1 CASSWTPGRGRADTQYF TGCGCCAGCAGCTGGACCCCGGGCAGGGGAAGGGCAGATACGCAGTATTTT
. TRBJ2-7 . TRBV11-2 CASSPVPFYEQYF TGTGCCAGCAGCCCCGTCCCATTTTACGAGCAGTACTTC
. TRBJ1-5 . TRBV28 CASSFRARGGNQPQHF TGTGCCAGCAGTTTCCGGGCCAGGGGTGGCAATCAGCCCCAGCATTTT
. TRBJ2-7 . TRBV20-1 CSARAGVEQYF TGCAGTGCTAGAGCAGGGGTCGAGCAGTACTTC
. TRBJ2-1 . TRBV14 CASSPQLLAEQFF TGTGCCAGCAGCCCTCAGTTACTCGCTGAGCAGTTCTTC
. TRBJ2-3 . TRBV19 CASSEGLAGDTQYF TGTGCCAGTAGTGAGGGACTGGCGGGGGATACGCAGTATTTT
. TRBJ2-7 TRBD2 TRBV10-3 CAISPLAGGGSYEQYF TGTGCCATCAGCCCTCTAGCGGGAGGAGGCTCCTACGAGCAGTACTTC
. TRBJ2-7 . TRBV18 CASSPTAAYEQYF TGTGCCAGCTCACCAACGGCGGCTTACGAGCAGTACTTC
. TRBJ2-7 . TRBV5-1 CASSLATGTPNYEQYF TGCGCCAGCAGCTTGGCCACAGGGACTCCCAACTACGAGCAGTACTTC
. TRBJ2-7 TRBD2 TRBV11-2 CASRREGLSYEQYF TGTGCCAGCCGCCGGGAGGGCCTATCCTACGAGCAGTACTTC
. TRBJ1-4 . TRBV5-1 CASSEGFNEKLFF TGCGCCAGTTCAGAAGGATTTAATGAAAAACTGTTTTTT
. TRBJ2-1 . TRBV28 CASTNEQFF TGTGCCAGCACCAATGAGCAGTTCTTC
. TRBJ1-5 TRBD1 TRBV18 CASSATGGDQPQHF TGTGCCAGCTCAGCCACAGGGGGCGATCAGCCCCAGCATTTT
. TRBJ2-5 TRBD1 TRBV6-5 CASSTGGRQETQYF TGTGCCAGCAGCACAGGGGGCCGTCAAGAGACCCAGTACTTC
. TRBJ2-2 . TRBV7-7 CASSTGTTPGTGELFF TGTGCCAGCAGCACCGGGACAACCCCGGGGACCGGGGAGCTGTTTTTT
. TRBJ1-4 TRBD1 TRBV5-4 CASSPQGEATNEKLFF TGTGCCAGCAGCCCACAGGGGGAAGCAACTAATGAAAAACTGTTTTTT
. TRBJ2-3 . TRBV5-1 CASSSAKYTDTQYF TGCGCCAGCAGCTCGGCAAAGTATACAGATACGCAGTATTTT
. TRBJ1-1 TRBD1 TRBV28 CASSSTGENTEAFF TGTGCCAGCAGTTCGACAGGGGAGAACACTGAAGCTTTCTTT
. TRBJ2-5 TRBD2 TRBV11-2 CASSNSGGQPTQYF TGTGCCAGCAGCAATAGCGGGGGACAGCCGACCCAGTACTTC
. TRBJ2-1 TRBD2 TRBV9 CASSGTSVYGRRYNEQFF TGTGCCAGCAGCGGGACTAGCGTATACGGGAGGCGGTACAATGAGCAGTTCTTC
. TRBJ2-5 . TRBV5-1 CASSFGQLQETQYF TGCGCCAGCAGCTTTGGGCAGCTCCAAGAGACCCAGTACTTC
. TRBJ2-3 . TRBV5-1 CASTLARGGRINTDTQYF TGCGCCAGCACCTTGGCACGGGGCGGGCGGATAAACACAGATACGCAGTATTTT
. TRBJ1-2 . TRBV5-1 CASSPRPLSGYTF TGCGCCAGCAGCCCACGGCCTCTGAGTGGCTACACCTTC
once TRBJ2-3 . TRBV11-2 CASSLDHNTDTQYF TGTGCCAGCAGCTTAGATCACAACACAGATACGCAGTATTTT
. TRBJ1-3 . TRBV28 CASSSSPGVRGNTIYF TGTGCCAGCAGCAGTTCCCCAGGGGTAAGAGGAAACACCATATATTTT
. TRBJ2-3 TRBD2 TRBV28 CASTFTGTSRTDTQYF TGTGCCAGCACTTTTACCGGGACTAGCCGTACAGATACGCAGTATTTT
. TRBJ1-2 TRBD1 TRBV14 CASSQDPPGQDRGYTF TGTGCCAGCAGCCAAGATCCCCCGGGACAGGATAGAGGCTACACCTTC
. TRBJ2-2 TRBD2 TRBV5-4 CASSRLAGATGELFF TGTGCCAGCAGCCGTCTAGCGGGGGCCACCGGGGAGCTGTTTTTT
. TRBJ2-3 . TRBV9 CASSVPGSDTQYF TGTGCCAGCAGCGTACCAGGATCAGATACGCAGTATTTT
. TRBJ2-5 TRBD1 TRBV5-1 CASSLGNRGQETQYF TGCGCCAGCAGCTTGGGCAACAGGGGTCAAGAGACCCAGTACTTC
. TRBJ1-5 . TRBV7-9 CASSPRGGSNQPQHF TGTGCCAGCAGTCCCCGAGGGGGGAGCAATCAGCCCCAGCATTTT
. TRBJ2-7 . TRBV10-1 CASSGTGRHEQYF TGCGCCAGCAGTGGGACCGGGCGGCACGAGCAGTACTTC
. TRBJ2-7 TRBD2 TRBV19 CATPVVAGAKQYF TGTGCCACCCCGGTTGTAGCGGGAGCAAAGCAGTACTTC
. TRBJ1-1 TRBD1 TRBV5-4 CASSAGDRGHTEAFF TGTGCCAGCAGCGCGGGGGACAGGGGGCATACTGAAGCTTTCTTT
. TRBJ2-7 TRBD2 TRBV10-2 CASKLAAAEAPYEQYF TGCGCCAGCAAACTAGCGGCGGCAGAGGCCCCCTACGAGCAGTACTTC
. TRBJ2-1 TRBD1 TRBV28 CASRGDRDSYNEQFF TGTGCCAGCCGGGGGGACAGGGACTCCTACAATGAGCAGTTCTTC
. TRBJ1-1 . TRBV5-8 CASSLGALYPEAFF TGTGCCAGCAGCTTGGGGGCCTTGTATCCAGAGGCTTTCTTT
. TRBJ2-5 TRBD2 TRBV9 CASGPSGRETQYF TGTGCCTCGGGGCCTAGCGGAAGAGAGACCCAGTACTTC
. TRBJ1-3 . TRBV27 CASSPMGGYPSGNTIYF TGTGCCAGCAGCCCTATGGGGGGGTACCCCTCTGGAAACACCATATATTTT
. TRBJ2-2 TRBD2 TRBV27 CASSGLAGARTTGELFF TGTGCCAGCAGTGGACTAGCGGGAGCCCGAACAACCGGGGAGCTGTTTTTT
. TRBJ2-3 . TRBV5-8 CASSPGVQLGTDTQYF TGTGCCAGCAGCCCGGGGGTGCAGCTGGGCACAGATACGCAGTATTTT
. TRBJ2-2 . TRBV10-1 CASSESSGEDTGELFF TGCGCCAGCAGTGAGTCGTCGGGAGAAGACACCGGGGAGCTGTTTTTT
. TRBJ1-3 . TRBV4-3 CASSQDAGSGNTIYF TGCGCCAGCAGCCAAGATGCGGGCTCTGGAAACACCATATATTTT
. TRBJ1-2 TRBD1 TRBV29-1 CSATTGQGGYGYTF TGCAGCGCCACGACAGGACAGGGGGGTTATGGCTACACCTTC
. TRBJ2-7 TRBD1 TRBV18 CASSPTPDRDQEQYF TGTGCCAGCTCGCCTACGCCCGACAGGGATCAAGAGCAGTACTTC
. TRBJ2-7 . TRBV18 CASSRPQGFVYEQYF TGTGCCAGCTCACGCCCACAGGGTTTTGTCTACGAGCAGTACTTC
. TRBJ2-3 TRBD2 TRBV15 CATSRGIGTTSTDTQYF TGTGCCACCAGCAGAGGAATAGGGACTACCAGCACAGATACGCAGTATTTT
. TRBJ2-3 . TRBV19 CASSIGDTQYF TGTGCCAGTAGTATCGGGGATACGCAGTATTTT
once TRBJ1-2 . TRBV5-1 CASSLVGQDYGYTF TGCGCCAGCAGCTTGGTGGGCCAGGACTATGGCTACACCTTC
. TRBJ2-1 . TRBV11-2 CASSPSSSSYNEQFF TGTGCCAGCAGCCCCTCAAGTAGCTCCTACAATGAGCAGTTCTTC
. TRBJ2-4 TRBD2 TRBV29-1 CSVVWPRGAQNIQYF TGCAGCGTTGTGTGGCCGCGGGGGGCTCAAAACATTCAGTACTTC
. TRBJ1-2 . TRBV21-1 CASSNTRAHQLIYGYTF TGTGCCAGCAGCAACACCCGTGCCCACCAATTGATTTATGGCTACACCTTC
. TRBJ2-1 . TRBV9 CASSVDPTGAYNEQFF TGTGCCAGCAGCGTAGATCCCACGGGGGCCTACAATGAGCAGTTCTTC
once TRBJ2-2 TRBD2 TRBV9 CASSVGPSGSLRELFF TGTGCCAGCAGCGTAGGGCCTAGCGGGAGTCTCCGGGAGCTGTTTTTT